Shown below are 23 T cell receptor beta chains from a single sample sequenced in a study of T-cell reconstitution after alpha-beta-depleted transplantation in children (dated by TCRdb to the mid-2010s). Libraries were made using PCR. The sequencer listed for this sample is Illumina HiSeq 2500. TCR library preparation used molecular barcoding, with unique molecular identifiers applied to normalize quantification of the TCRbeta repertoire. TCRdb reprocessed the public reads (quality trimming at Q25 with fastp, clone calling with MiXCR) and kept in-frame beta chains. Every entry covers one CDR3 protein and lists the most common genes and DNA from its rows. The sample table holds approximately 340,000 distinct CDR3 sequences, of which approximately 10% were seen once. Of the sample, approximately 2.3% falls within the top ten clones. The input for sequencing was PBMCs from the stem cell graft donor, taken from the stem cell graft. Every receptor here comes from a human donor who donated a stem cell graft to a child with acute lymphoblastic leukemia.

The V gene is TRBV11-1, the J gene TRBJ2-3; TRBD1 is a possible D gene (6 bases). The CDR3 covers 21 residues. Trimming left V 1 base short and J 0 bases short, with 26 bases between. The V gene's germline CDR1 is SGHAT and CDR2 FQDESV (reference sequence). The CDR3 is CASSLGRTVVVSDTSTDTQYF. The CDR3 DNA follows: TGTGCCAGCAGCTTAGGACGGACAGTGGTGGTTAGCGACACTAGCACAGATACGCAGTATTTT.

This clonotype occurred a few times. The V and J genes are TRBV5-1 and TRBJ2-1; 8 bases match TRBD2. The germline gives CDR1 SGHRS, CDR2 YFSETQ. CDR3 length equals 16 residues. The V gene end was trimmed by 0 bases and the J gene end by 6 bases; junction bases not matched to a gene: 8. The CDR3 nucleotides are TGCGCCAGCAGCTTGGCGGCTAGCGGGTTTCTCAATGAGCAGTTCTTC. As protein: CASSLAASGFLNEQFF.

The chain joins TRBV2 to TRBJ1-5; unclear D gene. This CDR3 spans 14 amino acids. Germline values: CDR1 SNHLY, CDR2 FYNNEI. Trimming shortened V by 4 bases and J by 6 bases, and 13 bases separated the two germline ends. The CDR3, as DNA: TGTGCCAGCAGTGGGGAAGGGCGCGGTCAGCCCCAGCATTTT. Translation: CASSGEGRGQPQHF.

The gene calls are TRBV4-1 and TRBJ2-1; 9 bases line up with TRBD2. In germline, CDR1 is MGHRA, CDR2 YSYEKL. J lost 8 bases, V lost 0 bases, and 14 bases had no gene match. The length of the CDR3 is 18 residues. CDR3 sequence: CASSQDPAGGPIRDEQFF. The DNA of the CDR3 is TGCGCCAGCAGCCAAGATCCAGCGGGAGGTCCTATACGCGATGAGCAGTTCTTC.

This clonotype was counted a few times. V usage is TRBV20-1 and J usage is TRBJ2-3; 13 bases align to TRBD2. V lost 7 bases to trimming and J lost 2 bases; unmatched junction nucleotides: 9. This CDR3 comprises 16 residues. From germline, CDR1 is DFQATT and CDR2 SNEGSKA (reference sequence). The CDR3 loop is CSVRGLAGAPTDTQYF. CDR3 in DNA: TGCAGTGTAAGAGGACTAGCGGGAGCCCCCACAGATACGCAGTATTTT.

This clonotype has just a few counts. The V gene is TRBV7-9, the J gene TRBJ2-3, with 9 bases identical to TRBD2. Germline V gene sequence: CDR1 SEHNR, CDR2 FQNEAQ (reference sequence). Trimming took 1 base from V and 2 from J; bases not matched to a gene: 7. This CDR3 is built from 17 residues. The CDR3 loop reads CASSLGPGTSHTDTQYF. In DNA form, the CDR3 reads TGTGCCAGCAGCTTAGGTCCGGGGACTAGCCACACAGATACGCAGTATTTT.

The chain combines TRBV7-2 with TRBJ2-2, with 12 bases aligning to TRBD2. V was clipped by 7 bases and J by 5 bases; unmatched bases: 11. Germline CDR1 SGHTA, CDR2 FQGNSA. The CDR3 has 17 amino acids. CDR3 sequence: CASIPRASGRVTGELFF. DNA for the CDR3: TGTGCCAGCATCCCCCGGGCTAGCGGGAGGGTGACCGGGGAGCTGTTTTTT.

The chain couples TRBV9 to TRBJ2-1; D perhaps matches TRBD2 (7 bases). Germline CDR1 reads SGDLS; CDR2 reads YYNGEE. The CDR3 sequence is 14 residues long. With 4 bases removed from V and 8 bases from J, the gap between germline ends came to 16 bases. CDR3: CASSLRGGIDEQFF. The CDR3 nucleotides read TGTGCCAGCAGCTTGAGGGGGGGGATTGATGAGCAGTTCTTC.

This clonotype was detected only a few times. The chain employs TRBV5-1 and TRBJ2-3; 8 positions match TRBD2. With V trimmed by 1 base and J by 5 bases, 6 bases remained unmatched. Germline values: CDR1 SGHRS, CDR2 YFSETQ. The CDR3 covers 15 residues. CDR3 in amino acids: CASSLTGGQGDTQYF. CDR3 nucleotide sequence: TGCGCCAGCAGCTTGACGGGAGGGCAGGGAGATACGCAGTATTTT.

Only a few counts were recorded for this clonotype. The rearrangement links TRBV19 to TRBJ1-1; no reliable D call. The CDR3 extends over 13 amino acids. Looked up from germline, CDR1 is LNHDA and CDR2 is SQIVND (reference sequence). V lost 4 bases to trimming and J lost 1 base, with 7 bases between them. The CDR3 here is CASSTQPNTEAFF. The CDR3 nucleotides read TGTGCCAGTAGTACCCAGCCGAACACTGAAGCTTTCTTT. The full variable domain, in which reference TRBV19 and TRBJ1-1 provide the parts outside the CDR3, is DGGITQSPKYLFRKEGQNVTLSCEQNLNHDAMYWYRQDPGQGLRLIYYSQIVNDFQKGDIAEGYSVSREKKESFPLTVTSAQKNPTAFYLCASSTQPNTEAFFGQGTRLTVV.

This clonotype was observed a handful of times. V is TRBV3-1 and J is TRBJ2-4; D gene uncertain. This CDR3 has 18 residues. V shed 0 bases and J shed 0 bases, with 15 bases lying between them. Per germline, CDR1 LGHDT and CDR2 YNNKEL (reference sequence). The CDR3 here is CASSQDKELVLAKNIQYF. The DNA for the CDR3 is TGTGCCAGCAGCCAAGATAAGGAGTTGGTCCTAGCCAAAAACATTCAGTACTTC.

In this sample, this clonotype turned up a few times. The chain couples TRBV9 to TRBJ1-3, with no clear D. CDR3 length: 16 amino acids. Trimming left V 0 bases short and J 4 bases short, with 14 bases between. Germline V gene lookup returns CDR1 SGDLS and CDR2 YYNGEE. The CDR3 reads CASSVEAGTRGNTIYF. The DNA of the CDR3 is TGTGCCAGCAGCGTAGAAGCGGGAACGCGAGGAAACACCATATATTTT.

The CDR3 DNA reads as TGTGCCAGCAGCTTTCCGGGACAGGGAGTCTACGAGCAGTACTTC. Protein sequence: CASSFPGQGVYEQYF. The V and J genes are TRBV5-5 and TRBJ2-7; 9 bases match TRBD1. Per the germline V gene, CDR1 is SGHKS and CDR2 is YYEKEE (reference sequence). The CDR3 has 15 residues. J lost 3 bases, V lost 2 bases, and 6 bases had no gene match.

The V gene is TRBV6-2 or TRBV6-3, the J gene TRBJ1-1; maybe TRBD1 (5 bases). CDR1 MNHEY and CDR2 SVGEGT come from the germline V gene. V lost 8 bases to trimming and J lost 5 bases, with 9 bases between them. The CDR3 covers 11 residues. This CDR3 is CASLRGTEAFF. The CDR3 DNA reads as TGTGCCAGCTTGCGGGGGACTGAAGCTTTCTTT.

This chain uses TRBV18 with TRBJ2-1, with D tentatively TRBD2 (6 bases). The V end lost 2 bases, the J end lost 0 bases, and 14 bases lay between the germline ends. The germline gives CDR1 KGHSH, CDR2 LQKENI. The CDR3 is made up of 17 amino acids. CDR3 nucleotides: TGTGCCAGCTCACCAGGTTTACGGGAGAGCTCCTACAATGAGCAGTTCTTC. Translation gives CASSPGLRESSYNEQFF. Variable domain in full (rest from reference TRBV18 and TRBJ2-1): NAGVMQNPRHLVRRRGQEARLRCSPMKGHSHVYWYRQLPEEGLKFMVYLQKENIIDESGMPKERFSAEFPKEGPSILRIQQVVRGDSAAYFCASSPGLRESSYNEQFFGPGTRLTVL.

The gene calls are TRBV7-2 and TRBJ2-5, with 12 bases matching TRBD1. Trimming removed 5 bases from V and 1 base from J; junction bases left unmatched: 2. The CDR3 is 15 residues long. CDR1 and CDR2 (germline): SGHTA, FQGNSA. In DNA, the CDR3 is TGTGCCAGCAGCACGGGACAGGGGGCCCAAGAGACCCAGTACTTC. Its translation: CASSTGQGAQETQYF.

The rearrangement links TRBV7-6 to TRBJ2-1; TRBD2 matches at 8 bases. The J segment lost 10 bases and the V segment lost 5 bases, leaving 25 bases of the junction unmatched. CDR1 is SGHVS, CDR2 FNYEAQ, per germline. This CDR3 has 19 residues. CDR3 in DNA: TGTGCCAGCAGCCCCCGGGGGAATATCCTAGGAGGGGCGGGGGGCGAGCAGTTCTTC. Encoded protein: CASSPRGNILGGAGGEQFF. The full variable domain, in which reference TRBV7-6 and TRBJ2-1 provide the parts outside the CDR3, is GAGVSQSPRYKVTKRGQDVALRCDPISGHVSLYWYRQALGQGPEFLTYFNYEAQQDKSGLPNDRFSAERPEGSISTLTIQRTEQRDSAMYRCASSPRGNILGGAGGEQFFGPGTRLTVL.

The chain uses TRBV27 and TRBJ2-1; tentatively, D is TRBD1 (5 bases). The germline V gene encodes CDR1 MNHEY and CDR2 SMNVEV (reference sequence). V lost 2 bases, J lost 7 bases, and 12 bases lay in between. The CDR3 has 14 amino acids. The DNA for the CDR3 is TGTGCCAGCAGTTTAGATTCAGGGCTAAATGAGCAGTTCTTC. Translation: CASSLDSGLNEQFF.

This clonotype turned up a few times. At one end, the junction sequence differs from germline, possibly due to a read error. The rearrangement links TRBV5-6 to TRBJ2-1; 7 positions agree with TRBD2. This CDR3 comprises 13 residues. Germline CDR1 and CDR2: SGHDT and YYEEEE. CDR3 sequence reads: CASSLVDTASGHF. The DNA for the CDR3 is TGTGCCAGCAGCTTGGTTGATACGGCTAGCGGCCACTTC.

In its sample, this clonotype was seen a few times. V gene TRBV20-1 combines with J gene TRBJ1-2; D uncertain. Germline values: CDR1 DFQATT, CDR2 SNEGSKA (reference sequence). The length of the CDR3 is 12 residues. The V end was cut by 4 bases, the J end by 0 bases, with 6 bases between. The DNA for the CDR3 is TGCAGTGCTACCACAGCTAACTATGGCTACACCTTC. Amino acid sequence: CSATTANYGYTF.

The table lists this clonotype with many counts. The chain couples TRBV5-6 to TRBJ2-1, with D maybe TRBD1 (6 bases). The CDR3 length is 16 residues. The germline gives CDR1 SGHDT, CDR2 YYEEEE. The germline V and J ends were trimmed by 3 bases and 4 bases, with 17 bases remaining between them. The CDR3 region has the DNA TGTGCCAGCAGCTCCATACAGGGCGCATCTTACAATGAGCAGTTCTTC. Its translation: CASSSIQGASYNEQFF. Full variable domain (outside the CDR3, taken from reference TRBV5-6 and TRBJ2-1): DAGVTQSPTHLIKTRGQQVTLRCSPKSGHDTVSWYQQALGQGPQFIFQYYEEEERQRGNFPDRFSGHQFPNYSSELNVNALLLGDSALYLCASSSIQGASYNEQFFGPGTRLTVL.

This clonotype was observed a handful of times. The chain links TRBV10-3 to TRBJ2-7, with D possibly TRBD1 on 6 matching bases. The CDR3 length is 15 residues. Germline CDR1 is ENHRY and CDR2 is SYGVKD. The ends were cut back, 0 bases at V and 0 bases at J, with 9 bases in the middle. The CDR3 reads CAISESGADSYEQYF. In nucleotides, the CDR3 is TGTGCCATCAGTGAGTCGGGGGCTGACTCCTACGAGCAGTACTTC.

There are a few counts of this clonotype. This chain links TRBV12-3 or TRBV12-4 with TRBJ1-4, with D uncertain. This CDR3 is 12 amino acids long. The ends were cut back, 8 bases at V and 3 bases at J, with 7 bases in the middle. CDR3 sequence (DNA): TGTGCCAGCCTCGGGGCTAATGAAAAACTGTTTTTT. Protein product: CASLGANEKLFF.